This T cell receptor beta chain was recorded in a study of T cells after yellow fever vaccination. On the study more broadly: Fractions of limited cellularity were prepared by means of SMART-Seq v4 Ultra Low Input.

For TCR, cDNA came from 5'RACE template switching, which added a universal primer site and UMIs. One entry per CDR3 protein, called by TCRdb with MiXCR from the 5' RACE reads. The table includes a few hundred thousand distinct CDR3 sequences, around 4.4% detected once. V was pared by 7 bases and J by 2 bases, with 8 bases of the junction left unmatched. The CDR3 totals 15 residues. Germline V CDR1 and CDR2: MNHEY, SVGAGI. Study outcomes and limitations: Clonotype sharing between CD4 and CD8 compartments was small. Subsequent booster samples again held most clones from primary vaccination (approximately 95% CD4, 85% to 90% CD8).

This clonotype was found many times. Its target is not known. Source: PBMCs, taken 15 days after the yellow fever booster vaccination. The clonotype was recovered from a man between 18 and 29 years old who received the YFV17D yellow fever vaccine. V gene TRBV6-5 combines with J gene TRBJ1-3; TRBD1 aligns across 7 bases. The CDR3 protein is CASTPHRGPGNTIYF. CDR3 sequence (DNA): TGTGCCAGCACTCCCCACAGGGGACCTGGAAACACCATATATTTT.